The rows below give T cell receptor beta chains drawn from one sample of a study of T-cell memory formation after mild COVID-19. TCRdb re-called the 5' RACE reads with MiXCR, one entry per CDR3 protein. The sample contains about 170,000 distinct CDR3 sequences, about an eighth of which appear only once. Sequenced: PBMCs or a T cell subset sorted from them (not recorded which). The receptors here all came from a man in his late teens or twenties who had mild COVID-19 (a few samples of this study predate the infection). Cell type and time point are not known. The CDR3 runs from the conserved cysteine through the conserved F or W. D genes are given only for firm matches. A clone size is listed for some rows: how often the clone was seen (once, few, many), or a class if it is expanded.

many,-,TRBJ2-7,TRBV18,TGTGCCAGCTCACACCCCCTGACAGCCTACGAGCAGTACTTC,CASSHPLTAYEQYF
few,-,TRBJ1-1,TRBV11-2,TGTGCCAGCTCATATTCTTGGGGGGGCGCTGAAGCTTTCTTT,CASSYSWGGAEAFF
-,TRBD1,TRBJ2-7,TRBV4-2,TGTGCCAGCAGCCAAGAGTGGGACAGGGGAAAAGAGCAGTACTTC,CASSQEWDRGKEQYF
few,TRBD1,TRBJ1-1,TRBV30,TGTGCCTGGAGATCGACAGGGACGAACACTGAAGCTTTCTTT,CAWRSTGTNTEAFF
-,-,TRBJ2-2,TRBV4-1,TGCGCCAGCAGCCCCAGCCCCCAGGGTCGCACCGGGGAGCTGTTTTTT,CASSPSPQGRTGELFF
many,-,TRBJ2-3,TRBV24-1,TGTGCCACCAGTGATCCGGACAGCCGCGGCACAGATACGCAGTATTTT,CATSDPDSRGTDTQYF
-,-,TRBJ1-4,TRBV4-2,TGTGCCAGCAGCTCTAACGTTCAAGGGTCACCTAATGAAAAACTGTTTTTT,CASSSNVQGSPNEKLFF
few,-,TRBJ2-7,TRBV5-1,TGCGCCAGCAGCTCCTACCCCGGGACTTCCTACGAGCAGTACTTC,CASSSYPGTSYEQYF
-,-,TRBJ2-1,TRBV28,TGTGCCAGCAGTTTGGACGGACTCTCCTACAATGAGCAGTTCTTC,CASSLDGLSYNEQFF
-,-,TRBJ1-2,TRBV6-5,TGTGCCAGCAGTTCCCAAAGTACCCATGGCTACACCTTC,CASSSQSTHGYTF
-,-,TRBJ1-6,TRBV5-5,TGTGCCAGCAGCTCGATCGTGGGTTCACCCCTCCACTTT,CASSSIVGSPLHF
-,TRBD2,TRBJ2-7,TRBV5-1,TGCGCCAGCAGCTTGTCTAGCGGGGCGCCCTACGAGCAGTACTTC,CASSLSSGAPYEQYF
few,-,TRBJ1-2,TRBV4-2,TGTGCCAGCAGCCAAGGGCTTGGGGCGGAAGGAGGCTACACCTTC,CASSQGLGAEGGYTF
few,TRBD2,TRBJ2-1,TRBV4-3,TGCGCCAGCAGCCAAGCTAGCGGGGGGGCCATAGGTGAGCAGTTCTTC,CASSQASGGAIGEQFF
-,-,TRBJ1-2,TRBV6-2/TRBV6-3,TGTGCCTGCAGTCCGTCGGGCTATGGCTACACCTTC,CACSPSGYGYTF
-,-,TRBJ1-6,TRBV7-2,TGTGCCAGCAGCTCAAGAGACGTTTATAATTCACCCCTCCACTTT,CASSSRDVYNSPLHF
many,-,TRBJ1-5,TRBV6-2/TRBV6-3,TGTGCCAGCCGGCGGGACGGGAACAATCAGCCCCAGCATTTT,CASRRDGNNQPQHF
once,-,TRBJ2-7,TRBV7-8,TGTGCCAGCAGCTTAGAGGAGGCGGTGGGGTCCCAGTACTTC,CASSLEEAVGSQYF
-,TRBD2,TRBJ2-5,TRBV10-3,TGTGCCATCAGTGGGACTAGCGGTCAAGAGACCCAGTACTTC,CAISGTSGQETQYF
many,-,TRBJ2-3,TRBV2,TGTGCCAGCAGTAGGGACGGAGCCACAGATACGCAGTATTTT,CASSRDGATDTQYF
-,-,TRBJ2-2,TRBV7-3,TGTGCCAGCAGCTTAACCAGGGCGAACACCGGGGAGCTGTTTTTT,CASSLTRANTGELFF
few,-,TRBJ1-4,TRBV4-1,TGCGCCAGCAGCCAAGACGTGTTTGAGGGTAATGAAAAACTGTTTTTT,CASSQDVFEGNEKLFF
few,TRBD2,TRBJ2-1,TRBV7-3,TGTGCCAGCAGCCCGAGTGCCCTTGGACTAGCGGGGGGGAGGAATGAGCAGTTCTTC,CASSPSALGLAGGRNEQFF
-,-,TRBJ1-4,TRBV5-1,TGCGCCAGCAGCCCTGACAGGATCGCAACTAATGAAAAACTGTTTTTT,CASSPDRIATNEKLFF
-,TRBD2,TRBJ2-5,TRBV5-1,TGCGCCAGCAGCCCGGGATCTAGCGGGGGGTACCAAGAGACCCAGTACTTC,CASSPGSSGGYQETQYF
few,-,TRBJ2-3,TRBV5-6,TGTGCCAGCAGCTTTTCGTTCAGGGGCGCTTTTACAGATACGCAGTATTTT,CASSFSFRGAFTDTQYF
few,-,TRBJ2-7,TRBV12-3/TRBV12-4,TGTGCCAGCAGCAAGGGGGGGATCGCTTACGAGCAGTACTTC,CASSKGGIAYEQYF
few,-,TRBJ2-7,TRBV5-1,TGCGCCAGCAGCTCGGGCCTCCGAGGTATGGGCGAGCAGTACTTC,CASSSGLRGMGEQYF
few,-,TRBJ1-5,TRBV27,TGTGCCAGCAGTGGCTCGGGTGTTCAGCCCCAGCATTTT,CASSGSGVQPQHF
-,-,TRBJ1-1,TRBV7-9,TGTGCCAGCAGCCATGGACGGGTCCCTGAAGCTTTCTTT,CASSHGRVPEAFF
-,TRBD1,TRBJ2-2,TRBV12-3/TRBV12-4,TGTGCCAGCAGCCCCGGGACAGGGGGCCTCACCGGGGAGCTGTTTTTT,CASSPGTGGLTGELFF
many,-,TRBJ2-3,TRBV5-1,TGCGCCAGCAGACCCGGGACCAGCACAGATACGCAGTATTTT,CASRPGTSTDTQYF
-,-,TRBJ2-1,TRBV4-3,TGCGCCAGCAGCCAAGATAGCAGGGAGTACAATGAGCAGTTCTTC,CASSQDSREYNEQFF
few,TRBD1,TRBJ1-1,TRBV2,TGTGCCAGCAGGACAGGGGCCACTGAAGCTTTCTTT,CASRTGATEAFF
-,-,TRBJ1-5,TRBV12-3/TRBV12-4,TGTGCCAGCAGTGCCGGGACGGAACAGCCCCAGCATTTT,CASSAGTEQPQHF
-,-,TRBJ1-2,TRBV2,TGTGCCAGCAGTGATGATCAGGGGCTGGGCTATGGCTACACCTTC,CASSDDQGLGYGYTF
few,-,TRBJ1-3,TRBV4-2,TGTGCCAGCAGTCCAGGCAGGGAACGGCTAGCGACCATATATTTT,CASSPGRERLATIYF
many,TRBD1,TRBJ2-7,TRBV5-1,TGCGCCAGCAGCTTGCAGGGGGCGGACGAGCAGTACTTC,CASSLQGADEQYF
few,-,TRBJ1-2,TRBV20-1,TGCAGTGTGAACAGGGACTTTAACTATGGCTACACCTTC,CSVNRDFNYGYTF
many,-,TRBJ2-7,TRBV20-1,TGCAGTGCTAGAGACAATTACGAGCAGTACTTC,CSARDNYEQYF
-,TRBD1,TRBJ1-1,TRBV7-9,TGTGCCAGCAGCCCGGACAGGATTCGTGGTGAAGCTTTCTTT,CASSPDRIRGEAFF
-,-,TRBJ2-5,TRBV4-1,TGCGCCAGCAGCCAAGTAGTTCCGGGGGCAGAGACCCAGTACTTC,CASSQVVPGAETQYF
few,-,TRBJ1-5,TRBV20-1,TGCAGTGCTAGGTCCGGTGGGAGGCCCCAGCATTTT,CSARSGGRPQHF
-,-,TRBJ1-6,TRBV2,TGTGCCAGCAACGGCCTTGGTTCACCCCTCCACTTT,CASNGLGSPLHF
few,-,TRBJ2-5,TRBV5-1,TGCGCCAGCAGCTCCGGACCCCGCAGGGAAGAGACCCAGTACTTC,CASSSGPRREETQYF
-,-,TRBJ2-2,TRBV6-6,TGTGCCAGCAGTTCAGCCCAGGGGGGCGCGAACACCGGGGAGCTGTTTTTT,CASSSAQGGANTGELFF
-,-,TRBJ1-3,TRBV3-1,TGTGCCAGCAGCCAAGATCGGGGACCCTCTGGAAACACCATATATTTT,CASSQDRGPSGNTIYF
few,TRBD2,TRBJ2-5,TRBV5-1,TGCGCCAGCAGCTTCCCGGGACTAGGGGGAGAGACCCAGTACTTC,CASSFPGLGGETQYF
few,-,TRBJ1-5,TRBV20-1,TGCAGTACTGGGGGGGGCAATCAGCCCCAGCATTTT,CSTGGGNQPQHF
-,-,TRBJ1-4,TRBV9,TGTGCCAGCAGCACCAACTACAATCAAGGGGAAAAACTGTTTTTT,CASSTNYNQGEKLFF
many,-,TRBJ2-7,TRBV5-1,TGCGCCAGCAGCTTGGGTCCAGGCCCCTACGAGCAGTACTTC,CASSLGPGPYEQYF